This TCR beta chain was identified in a study of blood T cell repertoires in COVID-19. At the level of the study: The analysed material was cDNA or gDNA that came from T cells, B-cell-depleted T cells, or PBMCs.

Germline V gives CDR1 LGHDT, CDR2 YNNKEL (reference sequence). V lost 0 bases, J lost 3 bases, and 14 bases lay in between. The CDR3 consists of 16 residues. Authors' data handling: Reference gene primer amplification gave estimated nucleated cell counts. Profiling relied on immunoSEQ multiplex PCR, and the TCRdb table lists in-frame clones only, not all of them. The V and J calls and clone size are taken from that table; D and trimming were inferred from the DNA. This sample carries about 150,000 clones, roughly 79% of them seen once, and the ten largest clones take about 8.6%. The material sequenced was peripheral blood. The chain links TRBV3-1 (or the pseudogene TRBV3-2) to TRBJ1-2; the D is unclear. This clonotype originated in a man aged 45-65 years with active or convalescent COVID-19. The CDR3 loop reads CASSQDRAGSYYGYTF. Written as DNA, the CDR3 is TGTGCCAGCAGCCAAGATCGAGCGGGGAGTTACTATGGCTACACCTTC.